This T cell receptor beta chain was recovered during a study of human T cells and chemical hapten exposure. CDR1 is SNHLY, CDR2 FYNNEI, per germline. The CDR3 length is 14 residues. V gave up 3 bases and J gave up 0 bases, with 8 bases separating them. Ten or more counts support this clonotype. MiXCR was run by TCRdb on the RACE reads, yielding one entry per CDR3 protein. The data contain about 45,000 distinct CDR3 sequences, 4.4% of them seen just once; the ten biggest clones take up 4.5% to 6%. Indicated time point: healthy volunteer bleed at 2 weeks. Total RNA was extracted from unfractionated whole blood.

The sequence derives from a human donor in good health. Some clones in this sample may be carry-over from other donors' samples. The source material was whole blood. This sequence joins TRBV2 and TRBJ1-2, with D hard to call. As DNA, the CDR3 is TGTGCCAGCAGTGATTTCGCCACTAACTATGGCTACACCTTC. Protein product: CASSDFATNYGYTF.